These T cell receptor beta chains were read from a single sample in a study of T cells in Graves' hyperthyroidism and ophthalmopathy. One entry per CDR3 protein results from TCRdb running MiXCR on the multiplex PCR reads. The sample carries around 600,000 distinct CDR3 sequences, about 15% recorded once. Sequencing was carried out using blood. The receptors shown here come from a woman between 50 and 59 years old with Graves' ophthalmopathy. CDR3s include the opening cysteine and the closing phenylalanine or tryptophan. D genes are given only for firm matches. Where a row states a size, it is once, few, many or the class of an expanded clone; other rows omit it.

CDR3aa: CASSLRMGLSNEQFF
CDR3nt: TGTGCCAGCAGCCTACGGATGGGACTGTCCAATGAGCAGTTCTTC
d_gene: NA
abundance: many
v_gene: TRBV7-9
j_gene: TRBJ2-1

CDR3aa: CASRRSYNEQFF
CDR3nt: TGTGCCAGCCGGCGTTCCTACAATGAGCAGTTCTTC
d_gene: NA
abundance: NA
v_gene: TRBV6-1
j_gene: TRBJ2-1

CDR3aa: CASSHDIRDEAFF
CDR3nt: TGTGCCAGCAGCCATGACATACGAGATGAAGCTTTCTTT
d_gene: NA
abundance: many
v_gene: TRBV7-9
j_gene: TRBJ1-1

CDR3aa: CASSLWTEQYEQYF
CDR3nt: TGTGCCAGCAGTTTATGGACAGAACAATACGAGCAGTACTTC
d_gene: NA
abundance: many
v_gene: TRBV28
j_gene: TRBJ2-7

CDR3aa: CASSNRGVSEAFF
CDR3nt: TGTGCCAGCAGTAACAGGGGGGTCTCTGAAGCTTTCTTT
d_gene: TRBD1
abundance: few
v_gene: TRBV12-3/TRBV12-4
j_gene: TRBJ1-1

CDR3aa: CASSQVLKGRVTYEQYF
CDR3nt: TGCGCCAGCAGCCAAGTGCTCAAGGGCAGGGTAACCTACGAGCAGTACTTC
d_gene: NA
abundance: many
v_gene: TRBV4-1
j_gene: TRBJ2-7

CDR3aa: CSSGGGTHTDGYTF
CDR3nt: TGCAGCTCCGGGGGGGGCACCCATACGGATGGCTACACCTTC
d_gene: NA
abundance: few
v_gene: TRBV29-1
j_gene: TRBJ1-2

CDR3aa: CASSLAVLGSNQPQHF
CDR3nt: TGTGCCAGCAGCTTAGCAGTGCTGGGAAGCAATCAGCCCCAGCATTTT
d_gene: NA
abundance: many
v_gene: TRBV7-2
j_gene: TRBJ1-5

CDR3aa: CSASLDGGRVIGIQYF
CDR3nt: TGCAGTGCTAGCCTGGATGGCGGGAGGGTTATCGGCATTCAGTACTTC
d_gene: TRBD2
abundance: many
v_gene: TRBV20-1
j_gene: TRBJ2-4

CDR3aa: CATSLRSTDTQYF
CDR3nt: TGTGCCACCAGCCTTAGGAGCACAGATACGCAGTATTTT
d_gene: NA
abundance: NA
v_gene: TRBV24-1
j_gene: TRBJ2-3

CDR3aa: CASRPIAGESSYNEQFF
CDR3nt: TGTGCCTCTCGGCCTATAGCGGGAGAGAGCTCCTACAATGAGCAGTTCTTC
d_gene: TRBD2
abundance: few
v_gene: TRBV3-1
j_gene: TRBJ2-1

CDR3aa: CAIRWGVYEQYF
CDR3nt: TGTGCCATCAGGTGGGGGGTCTACGAGCAGTACTTC
d_gene: NA
abundance: NA
v_gene: TRBV10-3
j_gene: TRBJ2-7

CDR3aa: CATSDGPGTFPTGELFF
CDR3nt: TGTGCCACCAGTGATGGTCCCGGGACATTCCCCACCGGGGAGCTGTTTTTT
d_gene: NA
abundance: few
v_gene: TRBV24-1
j_gene: TRBJ2-2

CDR3aa: CASALTGRNSPLHF
CDR3nt: TGTGCCAGCGCGCTCACAGGGAGGAATTCACCCCTCCACTTT
d_gene: NA
abundance: many
v_gene: TRBV13
j_gene: TRBJ1-6

CDR3aa: CASSQDVGFTDTQYF
CDR3nt: TGTGCCAGCAGCCAAGATGTAGGCTTCACAGATACGCAGTATTTT
d_gene: NA
abundance: many
v_gene: TRBV3-1
j_gene: TRBJ2-3

CDR3aa: CASSLVVGDYGYTF
CDR3nt: TGTGCCAGCAGCTTGGTGGTGGGTGACTATGGCTACACCTTC
d_gene: NA
abundance: NA
v_gene: TRBV5-5
j_gene: TRBJ1-2

CDR3aa: CASKETVAGELFF
CDR3nt: TGTGCCAGCAAAGAGACTGTAGCGGGGGAGCTGTTTTTT
d_gene: NA
abundance: NA
v_gene: TRBV6-2/TRBV6-3
j_gene: TRBJ2-2

CDR3aa: CASSSRRGISYEQYF
CDR3nt: TGTGCCAGCAGTTCACGAAGGGGCATCTCCTACGAGCAGTACTTC
d_gene: NA
abundance: NA
v_gene: TRBV6-1
j_gene: TRBJ2-7

CDR3aa: CASSLGRTETQYF
CDR3nt: TGTGCCAGCAGCTTAGGGAGAACGGAGACCCAGTACTTC
d_gene: NA
abundance: few
v_gene: TRBV7-3
j_gene: TRBJ2-5

CDR3aa: CASSPRQSPPGFGNTIYF
CDR3nt: TGTGCCAGCAGTCCGAGACAGTCCCCCCCCGGCTTTGGAAACACCATATATTTT
d_gene: NA
abundance: NA
v_gene: TRBV27
j_gene: TRBJ1-3

CDR3aa: CSAEGQDSYEQYF
CDR3nt: TGCAGTGCTGAAGGACAGGACTCCTACGAGCAGTACTTC
d_gene: TRBD1
abundance: many
v_gene: TRBV20-1
j_gene: TRBJ2-7

CDR3aa: CASSSYRTAYNSPLHF
CDR3nt: TGTGCCAGCAGCTCATACAGGACAGCCTATAATTCACCCCTCCACTTT
d_gene: NA
abundance: few
v_gene: TRBV5-6
j_gene: TRBJ1-6

CDR3aa: CASRDDRDYGYTF
CDR3nt: TGTGCCAGCAGGGACGACAGGGACTATGGCTACACCTTC
d_gene: TRBD1
abundance: many
v_gene: TRBV3-1
j_gene: TRBJ1-2

CDR3aa: CASSQVGTGVEQYF
CDR3nt: TGTGCCAGCAGCCAGGTCGGGACAGGGGTCGAGCAGTACTTC
d_gene: TRBD1
abundance: NA
v_gene: TRBV7-3
j_gene: TRBJ2-7

CDR3aa: CASSFASYEQYF
CDR3nt: TGTGCCAGCAGCTTTGCGTCCTACGAGCAGTACTTC
d_gene: NA
abundance: NA
v_gene: TRBV7-9
j_gene: TRBJ2-7

CDR3aa: CASSSQNNPNSPLHF
CDR3nt: TGTGCCAGCAGCTCTCAAAATAACCCGAATTCACCCCTCCACTTT
d_gene: NA
abundance: NA
v_gene: TRBV7-9
j_gene: TRBJ1-6

CDR3aa: CATSDYNDNEQFF
CDR3nt: TGTGCCACCAGTGATTACAACGATAATGAGCAGTTCTTC
d_gene: NA
abundance: NA
v_gene: TRBV24-1
j_gene: TRBJ2-1

CDR3aa: CASSLQGGLGYGYTF
CDR3nt: TGTGCCAGCAGCTTACAGGGAGGTCTTGGCTATGGCTACACCTTC
d_gene: NA
abundance: NA
v_gene: TRBV4-2
j_gene: TRBJ1-2

CDR3aa: CASSSAGLGLAGGYEQYF
CDR3nt: TGTGCCAGCAGTTCCGCAGGCCTTGGACTAGCGGGAGGATACGAGCAGTACTTC
d_gene: TRBD2
abundance: few
v_gene: TRBV6-1
j_gene: TRBJ2-7

CDR3aa: CASSQVFGQGSMNTEAFF
CDR3nt: TGTGCCAGCAGCCAAGTATTCGGACAGGGTAGCATGAACACTGAAGCTTTCTTT
d_gene: TRBD1
abundance: NA
v_gene: TRBV3-1
j_gene: TRBJ1-1

CDR3aa: CASQSTSGRAVRTDTQYF
CDR3nt: TGTGCCAGCCAATCTACTAGCGGGAGGGCCGTTCGGACAGATACGCAGTATTTT
d_gene: TRBD2
abundance: many
v_gene: TRBV2
j_gene: TRBJ2-3

CDR3aa: CASSSGTGPSSYEQYF
CDR3nt: TGTGCCAGCAGTTCCGGGACAGGGCCAAGCTCCTACGAGCAGTACTTC
d_gene: TRBD1
abundance: many
v_gene: TRBV28
j_gene: TRBJ2-7

CDR3aa: CASSTGDRARDEQFF
CDR3nt: TGTGCCAGCAGCACTGGAGACAGGGCCAGGGATGAGCAGTTCTTC
d_gene: TRBD1
abundance: few
v_gene: TRBV7-3
j_gene: TRBJ2-1

CDR3aa: CASSARDREYYGYTF
CDR3nt: TGTGCCAGCAGTGCCCGGGACAGGGAATACTATGGCTACACCTTC
d_gene: TRBD1
abundance: NA
v_gene: TRBV12-3/TRBV12-4
j_gene: TRBJ1-2

CDR3aa: CASSTGLTYEQYF
CDR3nt: TGCGCCAGCAGCACCGGACTGACCTACGAGCAGTACTTC
d_gene: NA
abundance: NA
v_gene: TRBV5-1
j_gene: TRBJ2-7

CDR3aa: CASSLWGTGNTIYF
CDR3nt: TGTGCCAGCAGTTTATGGGGAACTGGAAACACCATATATTTT
d_gene: NA
abundance: few
v_gene: TRBV28
j_gene: TRBJ1-3

CDR3aa: CSVGRGYEQYF
CDR3nt: TGCAGCGTTGGTAGGGGCTACGAGCAGTACTTC
d_gene: NA
abundance: many
v_gene: TRBV29-1
j_gene: TRBJ2-7

CDR3aa: CASRKTGGTYEQYF
CDR3nt: TGTGCCAGCAGAAAGACAGGGGGGACCTACGAGCAGTACTTC
d_gene: TRBD1
abundance: many
v_gene: TRBV27
j_gene: TRBJ2-7

CDR3aa: CASSLLAGQGTDTQYF
CDR3nt: TGTGCCAGCAGCTTACTTGCGGGACAGGGAACAGATACGCAGTATTTT
d_gene: TRBD1
abundance: many
v_gene: TRBV11-2
j_gene: TRBJ2-3